This TCR beta chain originates from a study of technical replicates of blood from a few donors. This clone was picked up a small number of times. Data came from immunoSEQ multiplex PCR; TCRdb stores just in-frame clones and leaves some out. The sample records 75,000 to 90,000 clones, just over 90% being singletons. The CDR3 is made up of 14 amino acids. J gave up 4 bases and V 4 bases, and 5 bases lay outside the gene matches. Germline V lookup: CDR1 MDHEN, CDR2 SYDVKM. The chain couples TRBV28 to TRBJ2-5; TRBD2 matches 8 bases. The receptor was isolated from a human donor in good health. The sequenced sample consisted of T cells isolated from PBMCs. Here the CDR3 reads CASSWGTSIETQYF. As DNA, the CDR3 is TGTGCCAGCAGTTGGGGGACTAGTATAGAGACCCAGTACTTC. Complete variable domain (other parts from reference TRBV28 and TRBJ2-5): DVKVTQSSRYLVKRTGEKVFLECVQDMDHENMFWYRQDPGLGLRLIYFSYDVKMKEKGDIPEGYSVSREKKERFSLILESASTNQTSMYLCASSWGTSIETQYFGPGTRLLVL.